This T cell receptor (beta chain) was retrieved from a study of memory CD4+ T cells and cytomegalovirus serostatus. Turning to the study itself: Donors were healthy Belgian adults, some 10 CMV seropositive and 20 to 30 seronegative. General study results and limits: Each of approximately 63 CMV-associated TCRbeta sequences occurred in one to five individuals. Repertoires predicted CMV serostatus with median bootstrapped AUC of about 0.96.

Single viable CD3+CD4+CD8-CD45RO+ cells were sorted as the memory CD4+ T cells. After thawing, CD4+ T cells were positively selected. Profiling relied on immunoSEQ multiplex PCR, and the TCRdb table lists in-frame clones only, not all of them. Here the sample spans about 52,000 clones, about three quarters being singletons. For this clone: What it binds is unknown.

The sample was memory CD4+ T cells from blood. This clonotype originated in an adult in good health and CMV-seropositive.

The CDR3 loop is CASTAGGLSNQPQHF. The CDR3 bases are TGTGCCAGCACCGCGGGGGGGCTAAGCAATCAGCCCCAGCATTTT. The chain joins TRBV28 to TRBJ1-5, with D possibly being TRBD1 (6 bases). Germline values: CDR1 MDHEN, CDR2 SYDVKM. Between the trimmed V and J ends, which lost 7 bases and 1 base, there was a span of 14 bases. There are 15 residues in the CDR3.